One and the same sample provided the 28 T cell receptor beta chains below, sequenced in a study of T cell responses to AZD1222 COVID-19 vaccine. The repertoire was sequenced with immunoSEQ multiplex PCR; TCRdb's copy has only in-frame clones and lacks some. This sample has some 90,000 clones, with around 90% found just once. Here the sequenced sample was peripheral blood, taken on day 0 of AZD1222 vaccination. The source of these receptors is an adult in good health.

V gene TRBV2 combines with J gene TRBJ2-2; 10 bases map to TRBD1. Germline-derived CDR1 and CDR2 are SNHLY and FYNNEI. V lost 7 bases to trimming and J lost 7 bases; unmatched junction nucleotides: 9. This CDR3 spans 15 amino acids. The CDR3 is CASNPTGGVSGELFF. DNA for the CDR3: TGTGCCAGCAATCCGACAGGGGGCGTTAGCGGGGAGCTGTTTTTT.

The J gene is TRBJ2-2, the V gene TRBV5-1; D not certain. The CDR3 consists of 15 residues. Germline V gene lookup returns CDR1 SGHRS and CDR2 YFSETQ. V gave up 0 bases and J gave up 5 bases, with 11 bases separating them. CDR3 DNA sequence: TGCGCCAGCAGCTTGGCACAGCAAAGGACCGGGGAGCTGTTTTTT. Protein product: CASSLAQQRTGELFF.

The gene calls are TRBV27 and TRBJ2-3; TRBD1 or TRBD2 may be the D gene (6 bases each). V shed 3 bases and J shed 5 bases, with 15 bases lying between them. There are 15 residues in the CDR3. CDR1 MNHEY and CDR2 SMNVEV come from the germline V gene (reference sequence). CDR3 coding DNA: TGTGCCAGCAGTTTTAGGGGGGAGTCAATAGATACGCAGTATTTT. Encoded protein: CASSFRGESIDTQYF.

The chain has TRBV14 and TRBJ1-2; unclear D gene. Trimming stripped 4 bases from V and 5 bases from J, with 11 bases between. The germline gives CDR1 SGHDN, CDR2 FVKESK. The length of the CDR3 is 13 residues. The CDR3 bases are TGTGCCAGCAGCCGAGGTGCGAGATATGGCTACACCTTC. Amino acid sequence: CASSRGARYGYTF.

The CDR3 spells CASSPQIFLEQFF. The DNA for the CDR3 is TGTGCCAGCAGCCCCCAGATTTTTCTTGAGCAGTTCTTC. This chain links TRBV5-8 with TRBJ2-1; D call uncertain. CDR1 is SGHTS, CDR2 YDEGEE, per germline. Trimming pared 4 bases from V and 9 bases from J, leaving 14 bases between. The CDR3 runs to 13 residues. The full variable domain, completed using reference TRBV5-8 and TRBJ2-1, is EAGVTQSPTHLIKTRGQQATLRCSPISGHTSVYWYQQALGLGLQFLLWYDEGEERNRGNFPPRFSGRQFPNYSSELNVNALELEDSALYLCASSPQIFLEQFFGPGTRLTVL.

The J gene is TRBJ2-1, the V gene TRBV19, with a tentative D call TRBD2 (6 bases). Germline CDR1 and CDR2: LNHDA and SQIVND (reference sequence). The CDR3 has 13 amino acids. V lost 11 bases and J lost 8, with 19 bases in between. CDR3 coding DNA: TGTGCCTGCTCGTGGAGGGCCGGGGATGAGCAGTTCTTC. It yields the protein CACSWRAGDEQFF.

The J gene is TRBJ2-7, the V gene TRBV27; 8 bases map to TRBD1. CDR1 is MNHEY, CDR2 SMNVEV, per germline (reference sequence). The CDR3 runs to 16 residues. Trimming took 6 bases from V and 0 from J; bases not matched to a gene: 10. CDR3 DNA sequence: TGTGCCAGCAGAGCAAAACAGGGGGTCCCCTCCTACGAGCAGTACTTC. Its protein product is CASRAKQGVPSYEQYF.

On this clone itself: The conserved phenylalanine or tryptophan is not found at the CDR3 terminus, so this likely reflects a read error. No DNA is shown, since the ends of the CDR3 on it are uncertain; the CDR3 is the one TCRdb lists. This chain connects TRBV12-3 or TRBV12-4 to TRBJ2-7; the table names TRBD1, a call not compared with the DNA. The CDR3 totals 13 residues, both ends included. The CDR3 loop is CASSLTGSDRPKI.

J is TRBJ1-5 and V is TRBV4-2; D not resolved. V lost 1 base to trimming and J lost 3 bases, with 10 bases between them. The CDR3 extends over 15 amino acids. Germline lookup yields CDR1 LGHNA and CDR2 YNFKEQ. The CDR3 region has the DNA TGTGCCAGCAGCCAAGTGCAGAGTACCAATCAGCCCCAGCATTTT. Amino acid sequence: CASSQVQSTNQPQHF.

The chain uses TRBV6-1 and TRBJ1-4; D unresolved. Trimming pared 7 bases from V and 2 bases from J, leaving 8 bases between. The CDR3 is 13 amino acids. The V gene's germline CDR1 is MNHNS and CDR2 SASEGT. As DNA, the CDR3 is TGTGCCAGCATGGGCCCTACTAATGAAAAACTGTTTTTT. The encoded protein is CASMGPTNEKLFF.

The chain carries TRBV28 and TRBJ2-3; possibly TRBD1 for D (6 bases). The CDR3 is made up of 13 amino acids. Germline V gene data show CDR1 as MDHEN and CDR2 as SYDVKM. The germline V and J ends were trimmed by 6 bases and 1 base, with 8 bases remaining between them. Here the CDR3 reads CASSAGGTDTQYF. The CDR3 region has the DNA TGTGCCAGCAGCGCAGGGGGCACAGATACGCAGTATTTT.

The count of this clone is one. The chain is built from TRBV5-1 and TRBJ2-4, with TRBD2 identical over 9 bases. The CDR3 is made up of 15 amino acids. Germline V gene sequence: CDR1 SGHRS, CDR2 YFSETQ. The junction had 6 bases not matched to a gene; V was cut back by 2 bases and J by 6 bases. The CDR3 nucleotides read TGCGCCAGCAGCTTCTTAGCGGGAGAAGGAAACATTCAGTACTTC. Translated, it gives CASSFLAGEGNIQYF.

The rearrangement joins TRBV19 to TRBJ1-2; D not certain. The CDR3 is 12 residues long. Trimming stripped 7 bases from V and 4 bases from J, with 10 bases between. Germline V gene data show CDR1 as LNHDA and CDR2 as SQIVND (reference sequence). In nucleotides, the CDR3 is TGTGCCAGTATTGGGAAAGGCTATGGCTACACCTTC. This sequence encodes CASIGKGYGYTF.

This clone turned up a few times. V gene TRBV11-3 combines with J gene TRBJ2-3, with a tentative D call TRBD2 (6 bases). This CDR3 contains 13 residues. V was trimmed by 1 base and J by 4 bases, leaving 6 bases between them. Looked up from germline, CDR1 is SGHNT and CDR2 is YENEEA. CDR3 in amino acids: CASSLGRADTQYF. CDR3 nucleotide sequence: TGTGCCAGCAGCTTAGGGAGGGCAGATACGCAGTATTTT.

This chain joins TRBV10-3 and TRBJ2-1; tentative D call: TRBD1 (5 bases). Germline loops: CDR1 ENHRY, CDR2 SYGVKD. CDR3 size: 13 residues. V lost 7 bases, J lost 5 bases, and 12 bases lay in between. The CDR3: CAITQGNDNEQFF. The CDR3 bases are TGTGCCATCACGCAGGGCAACGACAATGAGCAGTTCTTC.

The gene calls are TRBV30 and TRBJ2-2; no firm D call. The CDR3 extends over 12 amino acids. Germline CDR1 reads GTSNPN; CDR2 reads SVGIG (reference sequence). Trimming took off 0 bases at V and 5 bases at J, with 4 bases between the two ends. Written as DNA, the CDR3 is TGTGCCTGGAGTGTACAGACCGGGGAGCTGTTTTTT. This codes for CAWSVQTGELFF.

The chain couples TRBV29-1 to TRBJ1-1; 7 bases match TRBD1. Per the germline V gene, CDR1 is SQVTM and CDR2 is ANQGSEA. The length of the CDR3 is 13 residues. V was pared by 7 bases and J by 4 bases, with 9 bases of the junction left unmatched. CDR3 protein: CSGGQAGATEAFF. The CDR3 DNA reads as TGCAGCGGTGGACAGGCAGGAGCCACTGAAGCTTTCTTT.

In its sample, this clone was seen a few times. The V and J genes are TRBV13 and TRBJ2-7, with D uncertain. Germline CDR1 reads PRHDT; CDR2 reads FYEKMQ (reference sequence). The CDR3 has 13 residues. Trimming removed 1 base from V and 2 bases from J, with 6 bases in between. The CDR3 nucleotides are TGTGCCAGCAGCTTAGTGACGCCCTACGAGCAGTACTTC. It translates to CASSLVTPYEQYF.

This clone was counted once. CDR3 amino acids: CASSEKKGLAGETPYEQYF. The CDR3 nucleotides read TGTGCCAGCAGCGAAAAAAAAGGACTAGCGGGAGAGACCCCCTACGAGCAGTACTTC. The rearrangement links TRBV11-3 to TRBJ2-7, with 13 bases lining up with TRBD2. Germline loops: CDR1 SGHNT, CDR2 YENEEA. After removal of 5 bases from V and 2 bases from J, the junction contained 15 bases not matched to a gene. This CDR3 comprises 19 residues.

This clone was seen once. This rearrangement joins TRBV5-1 to TRBJ2-3, with D unclear. With 2 bases removed from V and 2 bases from J, the gap between germline ends came to 9 bases. The CDR3 runs to 14 residues. CDR1 and CDR2 from the germline V gene are SGHRS and YFSETQ. The CDR3 DNA reads as TGCGCCAGCAGCTTTTCGGCCCCCACAGATACGCAGTATTTT. Translation gives CASSFSAPTDTQYF.

The J gene is TRBJ1-1, the V gene TRBV6-1; 9 nucleotides match TRBD1. The germline V gene encodes CDR1 MNHNS and CDR2 SASEGT. Germline trimming cut 3 bases from V and 6 bases from J; bases unmatched to any gene: 8. The CDR3 extends over 15 amino acids. This CDR3 reads CASSENGQGRAEAFF. CDR3 DNA sequence: TGTGCCAGCAGTGAGAATGGACAGGGGCGGGCTGAAGCTTTCTTT.

The rearrangement links TRBV7-8 to TRBJ2-3, with 8 bases aligning to TRBD1. Trimming took 4 bases from V and 6 from J; bases not matched to a gene: 12. This CDR3 is built from 16 residues. CDR1 SGHVS and CDR2 FQNEAQ come from the germline V gene. The chain's CDR3 is CASSWLGRGQGDTQYF. The CDR3 DNA follows: TGTGCCAGCAGCTGGCTTGGCCGTGGACAGGGCGATACGCAGTATTTT.

The J gene is TRBJ2-3, the V gene TRBV18, with D possibly TRBD2 on 5 matching bases. V was cut by 3 bases and J by 5 bases, with 21 bases left in between. The CDR3 is made up of 17 amino acids. The germline CDR1 and CDR2 sequences are KGHSH and LQKENI. CDR3 residues: CASSPILGAARGDTQYF. CDR3 DNA: TGTGCCAGCTCACCGATCTTGGGAGCAGCACGAGGAGATACGCAGTATTTT.

The V call is TRBV6-4, the J call TRBJ2-2, with D unresolved. The CDR3 totals 13 residues. Deletions cut 5 bases from V and 5 bases from J, with 9 bases between. Per germline, CDR1 MRHNA and CDR2 SNTAGT. The CDR3 is CASSPQSTGELFF. In DNA, the CDR3 is TGTGCCAGCAGTCCCCAGTCGACCGGGGAGCTGTTTTTT.

The CDR3 DNA reads TGTGCCAGCAGCACCCGAGGGGGGCGGGAGACCCAGTACTTC. Translation gives CASSTRGGRETQYF. The chain links TRBV7-9 to TRBJ2-5; D possibly matches TRBD1 or TRBD2 (6 bases each). Germline CDR1 is SEHNR and CDR2 is FQNEAQ (reference sequence). The V gene lost 5 bases and the J gene lost 5 bases, with 15 bases spanning the gap. The CDR3 covers 14 residues.

The V call is TRBV27, the J call TRBJ1-5; 7 bases are a match to TRBD1. V was clipped by 3 bases and J by 5 bases; unmatched bases: 7. CDR3 size: 15 residues. Germline assignment: CDR1 MNHEY and CDR2 SMNVEV (reference sequence). The CDR3 nucleotides are TGTGCCAGCAGTTTCGGCCAGGGGACAGATCAGCCCCAGCATTTT. It codes for CASSFGQGTDQPQHF.

The table lists this clone with a count of one. V usage is TRBV20-1 and J usage is TRBJ2-2; D gene unclear. Looked up from germline, CDR1 is DFQATT and CDR2 is SNEGSKA (reference sequence). The V and J ends lost 8 bases and 7 bases respectively, with 11 bases between them. CDR3 length: 11 amino acids. The CDR3 sequence: CSLERIGELFF. CDR3 DNA: TGCAGTCTAGAGAGGATCGGGGAGCTGTTTTTT.

The V gene is TRBV28, the J gene TRBJ1-5; D not resolved. Germline lookup yields CDR1 MDHEN and CDR2 SYDVKM. This CDR3 region has 12 residues. V was pared by 7 bases and J by 4 bases, with 8 bases between. The CDR3 coding sequence is TGTGCCAGCACCGAAGGGAATCAGCCCCAGCATTTT. Translation: CASTEGNQPQHF. The variable domain in full, with the rest retrieved from reference TRBV28 and TRBJ1-5, is DVKVTQSSRYLVKRTGEKVFLECVQDMDHENMFWYRQDPGLGLRLIYFSYDVKMKEKGDIPEGYSVSREKKERFSLILESASTNQTSMYLCASTEGNQPQHFGDGTRLSIL.